This entry is about one T cell receptor (beta chain). Its matching antigen is unknown. The sample originates from a study of blood T cells in healthy people across ages. Study-wide findings and caveats: PBMCs were not sorted, which prevented a conclusive comparison of naive versus antigen-experienced cells.

It was with a sample-barcoded 5' primer and a J-beta primer mix that a second PCR of about 7 to 12 cycles was run. TCRdb reprocessed the 5' RACE reads via MiXCR and lists one record per CDR3 protein. The table has about 730,000 distinct CDR3 sequences, about 42% seen once. This clonotype was sampled from a woman in her sixties or seventies in good health. Sequenced material: blood.

The CDR3 nucleotides read TGCGCCAGCAGCCAAACAGGGATTGGTAGCAATCAGCCCCAGCATTTT. This gives the protein CASSQTGIGSNQPQHF. The chain recombines TRBV4-1 with TRBJ1-5, with D possibly being TRBD1 (6 bases). The CDR3 extends over 16 amino acids. The V and J ends lost 2 bases and 0 bases respectively, with 11 bases between them. Germline assignment: CDR1 MGHRA and CDR2 YSYEKL.